This paragraph reports one TCR beta chain. TCRdb's table, derived via immunoSEQ multiplex PCR, lists solely in-frame clones and lacks some. This sample carries roughly 45,000 clones, around 90% of them seen once, and the ten largest clones take about 7.6%. This specimen comes from a study of PD-L1 blockade in urothelial cancer. Study-level background: Patients went on atezolizumab at some point between 2012 and 2014, receiving 1,200 mg intravenously every 3 weeks. Males with urothelial cancer arising in the bladder constituted most of the roughly 30 patients.

Germline CDR1 KGHSH, CDR2 LQKENI. The CDR3 runs 17 residues. V lost 2 bases and J lost 3; bases outside the gene matches: 9. The study enrolled patients with locally advanced or metastatic urothelial carcinoma. There were between 1 and 8 samples from each patient, taken pretreatment and on-treatment. The chain employs TRBV18 and TRBJ2-5; 10 bases match TRBD2. The receptor was derived from a man between 60 and 75 years old with urothelial cancer. The starting material was PBMCs, obtained around atezolizumab (anti-PD-L1) treatment. For the CDR3, the DNA is TGTGCCAGCTCACCAACGCTCTTAGCGGGGGGTAAAGAGACCCAGTACTTC. Its translation is CASSPTLLAGGKETQYF.